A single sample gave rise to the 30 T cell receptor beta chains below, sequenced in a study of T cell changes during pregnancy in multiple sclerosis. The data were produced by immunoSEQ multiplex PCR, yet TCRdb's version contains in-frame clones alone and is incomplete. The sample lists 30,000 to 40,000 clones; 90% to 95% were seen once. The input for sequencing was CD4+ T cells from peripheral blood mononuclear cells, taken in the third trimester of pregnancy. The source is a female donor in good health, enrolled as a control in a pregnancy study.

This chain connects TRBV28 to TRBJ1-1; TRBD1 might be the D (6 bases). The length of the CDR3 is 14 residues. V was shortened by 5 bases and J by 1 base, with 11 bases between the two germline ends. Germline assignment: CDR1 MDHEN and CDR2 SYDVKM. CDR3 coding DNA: TGTGCCAGCAGTACCGCGACAGGGAACACTGAAGCTTTCTTT. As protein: CASSTATGNTEAFF.

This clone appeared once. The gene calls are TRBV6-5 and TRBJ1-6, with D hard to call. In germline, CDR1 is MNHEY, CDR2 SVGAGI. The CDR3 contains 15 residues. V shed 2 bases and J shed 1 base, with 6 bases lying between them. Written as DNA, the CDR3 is TGTGCCAGCAGTTACGAGGGATCCTATAATTCACCCCTCCACTTT. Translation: CASSYEGSYNSPLHF.

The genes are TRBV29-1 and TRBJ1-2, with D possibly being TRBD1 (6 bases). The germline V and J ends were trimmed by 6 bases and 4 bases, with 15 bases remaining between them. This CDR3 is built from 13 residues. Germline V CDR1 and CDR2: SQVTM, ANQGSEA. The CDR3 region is CSVDLDSSYGYTF. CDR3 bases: TGCAGCGTAGACCTGGACAGCTCCTATGGCTACACCTTC.

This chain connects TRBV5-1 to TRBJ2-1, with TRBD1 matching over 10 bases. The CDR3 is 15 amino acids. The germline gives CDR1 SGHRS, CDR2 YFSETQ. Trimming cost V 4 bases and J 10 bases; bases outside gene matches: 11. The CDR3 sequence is CASSTRQGAAGEQFF. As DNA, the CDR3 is TGCGCCAGCAGCACCCGACAGGGGGCAGCGGGAGAGCAGTTCTTC.

The CDR3 nucleotides are TGCAGTGCGAGTAGACTAGGCGAGCAGTTCTTC. Translating it yields CSASRLGEQFF. This chain uses TRBV20-1 with TRBJ2-1; perhaps TRBD2 as D (6 bases). The CDR3 length is 11 residues. CDR1 DFQATT and CDR2 SNEGSKA come from the germline V gene (reference sequence). V lost 6 bases, J lost 10 bases, and 13 bases lay in between.

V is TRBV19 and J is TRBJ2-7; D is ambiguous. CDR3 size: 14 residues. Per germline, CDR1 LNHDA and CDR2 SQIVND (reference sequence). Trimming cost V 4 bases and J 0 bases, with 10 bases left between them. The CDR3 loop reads CASSTLSDSYEQYF. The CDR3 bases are TGTGCCAGTAGTACCCTCAGTGACTCCTACGAGCAGTACTTC.

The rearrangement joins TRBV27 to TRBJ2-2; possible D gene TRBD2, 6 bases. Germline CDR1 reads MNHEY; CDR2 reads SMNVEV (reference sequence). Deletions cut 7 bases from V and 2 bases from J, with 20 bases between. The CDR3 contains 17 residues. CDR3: CASKPNSGLFNTGELFF. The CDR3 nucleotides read TGTGCCAGCAAACCGAATAGCGGACTCTTCAACACCGGGGAGCTGTTTTTT.

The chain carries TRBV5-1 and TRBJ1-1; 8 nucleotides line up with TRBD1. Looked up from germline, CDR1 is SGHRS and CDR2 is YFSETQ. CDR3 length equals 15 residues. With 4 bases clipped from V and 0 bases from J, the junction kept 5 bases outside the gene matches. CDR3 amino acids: CASSPQDRVNTEAFF. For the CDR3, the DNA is TGCGCCAGCAGCCCGCAGGACAGGGTGAACACTGAAGCTTTCTTT.

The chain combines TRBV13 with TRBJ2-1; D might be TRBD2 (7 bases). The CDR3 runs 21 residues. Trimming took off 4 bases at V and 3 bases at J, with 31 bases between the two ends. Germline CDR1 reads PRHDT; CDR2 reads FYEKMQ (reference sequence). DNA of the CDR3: TGTGCCAGCAGCTGTTCGGCCCCGGGTACAGGGTCGAGCGGGGTCTACAATGAGCAGTTCTTC. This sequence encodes CASSCSAPGTGSSGVYNEQFF.

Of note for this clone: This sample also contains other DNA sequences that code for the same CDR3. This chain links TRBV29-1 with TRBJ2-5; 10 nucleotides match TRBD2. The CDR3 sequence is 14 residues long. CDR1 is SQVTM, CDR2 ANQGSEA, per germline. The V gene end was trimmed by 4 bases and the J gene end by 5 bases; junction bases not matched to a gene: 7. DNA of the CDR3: TGCAGCGTTGCCTCTAGCGGGAGTTTTGAGACCCAGTACTTC. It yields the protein CSVASSGSFETQYF.

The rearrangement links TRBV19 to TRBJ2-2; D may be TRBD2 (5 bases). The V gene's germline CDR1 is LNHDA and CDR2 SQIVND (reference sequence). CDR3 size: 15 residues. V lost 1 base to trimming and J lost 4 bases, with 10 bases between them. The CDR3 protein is CASSIGRVGTGELFF. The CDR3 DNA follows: TGTGCCAGTAGTATAGGGCGGGTGGGCACCGGGGAGCTGTTTTTT.

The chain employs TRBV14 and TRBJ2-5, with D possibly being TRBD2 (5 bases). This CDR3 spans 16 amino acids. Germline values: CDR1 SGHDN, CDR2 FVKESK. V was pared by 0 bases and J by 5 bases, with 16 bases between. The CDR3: CASSQDRWARGETQYF. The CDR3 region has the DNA TGTGCCAGCAGCCAAGATCGATGGGCCCGAGGGGAGACCCAGTACTTC.

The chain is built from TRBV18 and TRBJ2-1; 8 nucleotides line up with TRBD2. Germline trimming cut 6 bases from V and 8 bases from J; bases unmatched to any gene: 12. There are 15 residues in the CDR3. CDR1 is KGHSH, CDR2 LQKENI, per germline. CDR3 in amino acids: CASSRTGGRSHEQFF. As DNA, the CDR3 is TGTGCCAGCTCCAGGACGGGAGGGCGAAGCCATGAGCAGTTCTTC.

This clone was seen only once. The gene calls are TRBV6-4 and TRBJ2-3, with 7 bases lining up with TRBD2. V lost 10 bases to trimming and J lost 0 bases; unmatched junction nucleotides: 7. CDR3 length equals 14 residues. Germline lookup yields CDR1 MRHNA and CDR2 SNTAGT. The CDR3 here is CATSSGESTDTQYF. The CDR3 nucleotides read TGTGCCACCTCAAGCGGGGAGAGCACAGATACGCAGTATTTT.

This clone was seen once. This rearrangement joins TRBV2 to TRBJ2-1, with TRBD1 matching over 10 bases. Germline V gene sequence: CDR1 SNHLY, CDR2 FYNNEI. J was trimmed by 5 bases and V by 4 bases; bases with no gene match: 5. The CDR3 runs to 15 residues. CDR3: CASSAGTGVHNEQFF. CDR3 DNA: TGTGCCAGCAGTGCCGGGACAGGGGTCCACAATGAGCAGTTCTTC.

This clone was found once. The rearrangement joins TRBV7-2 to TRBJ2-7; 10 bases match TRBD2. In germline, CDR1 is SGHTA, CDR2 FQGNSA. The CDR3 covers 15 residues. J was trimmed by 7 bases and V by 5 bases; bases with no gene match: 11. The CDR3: CASSVRTSGSWEQYF. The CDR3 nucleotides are TGTGCCAGCAGCGTTAGGACTAGCGGCTCGTGGGAGCAGTACTTC.

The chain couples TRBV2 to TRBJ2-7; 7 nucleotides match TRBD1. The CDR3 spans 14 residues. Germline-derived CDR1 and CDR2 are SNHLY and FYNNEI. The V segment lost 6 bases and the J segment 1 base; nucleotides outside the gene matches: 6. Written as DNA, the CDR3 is TGTGCCAGCAGCGACAGGGTGGGGTCCTACGAGCAGTACTTC. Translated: CASSDRVGSYEQYF. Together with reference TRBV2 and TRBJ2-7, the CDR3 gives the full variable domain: EPEVTQTPSHQVTQMGQEVILRCVPISNHLYFYWYRQILGQKVEFLVSFYNNEISEKSEIFDDQFSVERPDGSNFTLKIRSTKLEDSAMYFCASSDRVGSYEQYFGPGTRLTVT.

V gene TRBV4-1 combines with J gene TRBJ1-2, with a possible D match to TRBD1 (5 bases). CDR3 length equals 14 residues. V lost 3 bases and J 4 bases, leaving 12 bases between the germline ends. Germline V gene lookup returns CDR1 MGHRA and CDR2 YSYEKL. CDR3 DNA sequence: TGCGCCAGCAGCCAGAGCCGGGACTTCTATGGCTACACCTTC. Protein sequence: CASSQSRDFYGYTF.

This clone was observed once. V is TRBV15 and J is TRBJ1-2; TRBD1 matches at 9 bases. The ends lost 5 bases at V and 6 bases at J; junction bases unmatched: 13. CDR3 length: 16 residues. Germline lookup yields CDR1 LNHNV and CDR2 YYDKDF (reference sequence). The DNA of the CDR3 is TGTGCCACCAGCCTGCAGCCGGGACAGGGAGGAAATGGCTACACCTTC. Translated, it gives CATSLQPGQGGNGYTF.

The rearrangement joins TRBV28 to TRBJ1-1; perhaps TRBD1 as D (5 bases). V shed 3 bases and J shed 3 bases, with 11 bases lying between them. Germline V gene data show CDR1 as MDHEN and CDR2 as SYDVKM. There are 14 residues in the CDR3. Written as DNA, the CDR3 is TGTGCCAGCAGTTTGCGGGAGGGGTACACTGAAGCTTTCTTT. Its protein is CASSLREGYTEAFF.

This CDR3 reads CASSLTGDEQYF. In DNA, the CDR3 is TGCGCCAGCAGCCTGACAGGGGACGAGCAGTACTTC. V and J are TRBV5-1 and TRBJ2-7; 8 bases match TRBD1. CDR3 length equals 12 residues. CDR1 is SGHRS, CDR2 YFSETQ, per germline. V lost 4 bases and J lost 5; bases outside the gene matches: 2.

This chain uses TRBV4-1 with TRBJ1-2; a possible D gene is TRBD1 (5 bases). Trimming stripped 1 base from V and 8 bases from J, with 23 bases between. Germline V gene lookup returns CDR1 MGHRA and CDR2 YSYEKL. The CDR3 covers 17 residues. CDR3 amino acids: CASSQAGGYGLGVGYTF. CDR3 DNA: TGCGCCAGCAGCCAAGCCGGGGGATATGGTTTGGGTGTGGGCTACACCTTC.

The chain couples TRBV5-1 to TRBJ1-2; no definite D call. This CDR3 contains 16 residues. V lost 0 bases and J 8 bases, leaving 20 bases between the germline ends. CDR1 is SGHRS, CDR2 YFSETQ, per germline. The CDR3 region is CASSLDRNPRVGGYTF. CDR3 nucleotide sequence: TGCGCCAGCAGCTTGGACCGCAACCCGAGGGTCGGAGGCTACACCTTC.

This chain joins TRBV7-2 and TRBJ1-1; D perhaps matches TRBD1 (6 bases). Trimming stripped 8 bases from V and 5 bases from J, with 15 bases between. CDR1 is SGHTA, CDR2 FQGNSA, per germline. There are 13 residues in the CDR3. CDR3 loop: CASLWGQTTEAFF. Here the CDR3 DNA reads TGTGCCAGCTTGTGGGGGCAAACTACTGAAGCTTTCTTT.

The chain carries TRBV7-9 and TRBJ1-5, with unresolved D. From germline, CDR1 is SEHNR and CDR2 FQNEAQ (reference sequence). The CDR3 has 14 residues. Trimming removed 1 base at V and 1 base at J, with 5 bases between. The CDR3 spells CASSLERSNQPQHF. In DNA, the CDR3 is TGTGCCAGCAGCTTAGAGAGGAGCAATCAGCCCCAGCATTTT.

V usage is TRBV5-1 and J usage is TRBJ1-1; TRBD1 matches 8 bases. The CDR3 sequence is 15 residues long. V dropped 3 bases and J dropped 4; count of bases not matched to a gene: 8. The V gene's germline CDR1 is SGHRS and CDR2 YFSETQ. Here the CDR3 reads CASSSQGEVGTEAFF. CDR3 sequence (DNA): TGCGCCAGCAGCTCACAGGGGGAGGTCGGCACTGAAGCTTTCTTT. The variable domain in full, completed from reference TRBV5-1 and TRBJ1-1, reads KAGVTQTPRYLIKTRGQQVTLSCSPISGHRSVSWYQQTPGQGLQFLFEYFSETQRNKGNFPGRFSGRQFSNSRSEMNVSTLELGDSALYLCASSSQGEVGTEAFFGQGTRLTVV.

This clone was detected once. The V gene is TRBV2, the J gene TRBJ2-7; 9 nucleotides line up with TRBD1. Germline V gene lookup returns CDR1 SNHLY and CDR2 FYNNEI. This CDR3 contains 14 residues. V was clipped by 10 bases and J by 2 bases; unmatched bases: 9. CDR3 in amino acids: CATKGDRDPYEQYF. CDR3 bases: TGTGCCACAAAAGGGGACAGGGACCCCTACGAGCAGTACTTC.

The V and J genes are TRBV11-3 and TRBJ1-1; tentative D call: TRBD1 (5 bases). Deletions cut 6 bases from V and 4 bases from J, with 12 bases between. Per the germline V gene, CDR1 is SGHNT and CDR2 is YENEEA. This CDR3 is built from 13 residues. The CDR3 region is CASSIRRGTEAFF. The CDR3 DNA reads TGTGCCAGCAGTATCCGGAGGGGCACTGAAGCTTTCTTT. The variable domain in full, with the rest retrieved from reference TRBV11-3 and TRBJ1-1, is EAGVVQSPRYKIIEKKQPVAFWCNPISGHNTLYWYLQNLGQGPELLIRYENEEAVDDSQLPKDRFSAERLKGVDSTLKIQPAELGDSAVYLCASSIRRGTEAFFGQGTRLTVV.

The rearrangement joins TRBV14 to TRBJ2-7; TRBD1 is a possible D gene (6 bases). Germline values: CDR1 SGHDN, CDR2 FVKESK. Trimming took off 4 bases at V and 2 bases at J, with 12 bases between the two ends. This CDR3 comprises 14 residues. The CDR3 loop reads CASSRGLGAYEQYF. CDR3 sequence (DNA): TGTGCCAGCAGCCGGGGGCTAGGGGCCTACGAGCAGTACTTC.

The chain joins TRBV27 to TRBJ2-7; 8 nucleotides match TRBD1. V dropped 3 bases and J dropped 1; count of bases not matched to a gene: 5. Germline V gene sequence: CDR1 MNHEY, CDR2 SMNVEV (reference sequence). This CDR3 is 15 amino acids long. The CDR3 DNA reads TGTGCCAGCAGTTTTCTGGACAGGGTTTCCTACGAGCAGTACTTC. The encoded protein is CASSFLDRVSYEQYF.